Below, 15 T cell receptor beta chains from the same sample are listed, as sequenced in a study of T cell changes during pregnancy in multiple sclerosis. Method: immunoSEQ multiplex PCR; TCRdb's copy keeps in-frame clones and lacks some. The data contain 100,000 or so clones, approximately 93% of them seen just once; the ten biggest clones take up 3% to 3.5%. The sample here was peripheral blood, taken after pregnancy. These TCRs come from a female donor with multiple sclerosis, enrolled in a pregnancy study.

CDR3 coding DNA: TGTGCCATCCGGGCGGGACAGGGGTGGACTGAAGCTTTCTTT. It translates to CAIRAGQGWTEAFF. This chain joins TRBV9 and TRBJ1-1; 10 bases match TRBD1. The CDR3 spans 14 residues. J was trimmed by 5 bases and V by 9 bases; bases with no gene match: 10. Germline V CDR1 and CDR2: SGDLS, YYNGEE.

CDR3 in DNA: TGTGCCAGCAGCCCCAGAGCTAGCGGAGCCTACAATGAGCAGTTCTTC. It is translated as CASSPRASGAYNEQFF. The J gene is TRBJ2-1, the V gene TRBV7-9; TRBD2 matches 7 bases. CDR1 is SEHNR and CDR2 is FQNEAQ in the germline V gene (reference sequence). CDR3 length equals 16 residues. The V segment lost 5 bases and the J segment 2 bases; nucleotides outside the gene matches: 9.

The V and J genes are TRBV9 and TRBJ2-1; D is unresolved. Germline V gene lookup returns CDR1 SGDLS and CDR2 YYNGEE. The CDR3 extends over 14 amino acids. V lost 0 bases to trimming and J lost 4 bases, with 8 bases between them. CDR3 DNA sequence: TGTGCCAGCAGCGTAGAGCTGGAGTACAATGAGCAGTTCTTC. This gives the protein CASSVELEYNEQFF.

The rearrangement joins TRBV7-9 to TRBJ2-3, with unresolved D. This CDR3 has 14 amino acids. Germline CDR1 and CDR2: SEHNR and FQNEAQ (reference sequence). V was trimmed by 4 bases and J by 2 bases, leaving 10 bases between them. The CDR3: CASSWRRVTDTQYF. In nucleotides, the CDR3 is TGTGCCAGCAGCTGGAGACGGGTCACAGATACGCAGTATTTT.

This sequence joins TRBV11-1 and TRBJ2-7; TRBD1 agrees at 8 bases. The germline V gene encodes CDR1 SGHAT and CDR2 FQDESV (reference sequence). V lost 3 bases, J lost 4 bases, and 8 bases stayed unmatched. The CDR3 length is 15 residues. The CDR3 DNA follows: TGTGCCAGCAGCTTGACCGGGACAGGAGTGTACGAGCAGTACTTC. Its protein is CASSLTGTGVYEQYF.

This rearrangement joins TRBV5-4 to TRBJ2-1, with D possibly TRBD2 on 6 matching bases. This CDR3 spans 15 amino acids. The V gene lost 4 bases and the J gene lost 3 bases, with 14 bases spanning the gap. Looked up from germline, CDR1 is SGHNT and CDR2 is YYREEE (reference sequence). The chain's CDR3 is CASSIQGLNYNEQFF. The CDR3 DNA is TGTGCCAGCAGCATCCAGGGACTTAACTACAATGAGCAGTTCTTC.

The chain carries TRBV19 and TRBJ2-7, with 8 bases fitting TRBD2. J lost 1 base, V lost 8 bases, and 10 bases had no gene match. This CDR3 spans 15 amino acids. The germline gives CDR1 LNHDA, CDR2 SQIVND (reference sequence). CDR3 residues: CASSGRDTGSYEQYF. CDR3 nucleotides: TGTGCCAGTTCCGGGAGGGATACAGGGTCCTACGAGCAGTACTTC.

The CDR3 region is CASSESRAGPYNEQFF. Written as DNA, the CDR3 is TGCGCCAGCAGTGAGTCGAGGGCAGGACCCTACAATGAGCAGTTCTTC. V is TRBV10-1 and J is TRBJ2-1, with D perhaps matching TRBD2 (5 bases). V lost 0 bases and J 2 bases, leaving 11 bases between the germline ends. This CDR3 spans 16 amino acids. Germline-derived CDR1 and CDR2 are WNHNN and SYGVQD (reference sequence).

This sequence joins TRBV7-9 and TRBJ2-1; 10 nucleotides agree with TRBD2. Germline CDR1 SEHNR, CDR2 FQNEAQ (reference sequence). The length of the CDR3 is 17 residues. V gave up 4 bases and J gave up 0 bases; unmatched junction bases: 6. CDR3 loop: CASSSSGGHNSYNEQFF. CDR3 DNA: TGTGCCAGCAGCTCTAGCGGGGGCCACAACTCCTACAATGAGCAGTTCTTC.

The V gene is TRBV5-8, the J gene TRBJ2-4; a possible D gene is TRBD1 (6 bases). Germline loops: CDR1 SGHTS, CDR2 YDEGEE. Trimming took 7 bases from V and 10 from J, leaving 27 bases between them. This CDR3 spans 16 amino acids. CDR3 region: CASHPRMTGPERIQYF. The CDR3 nucleotides are TGTGCCAGCCACCCCAGGATGACAGGCCCTGAAAGGATTCAGTACTTC.

The chain employs TRBV5-1 and TRBJ2-3; 8 bases are a match to TRBD2. The V and J ends lost 4 bases and 9 bases, in that order; junction bases with no gene match: 13. Germline-derived CDR1 and CDR2 are SGHRS and YFSETQ. This CDR3 has 15 residues. The CDR3 sequence is CASSPGSGGGHTQYF. CDR3 sequence (DNA): TGCGCCAGCAGCCCGGGATCCGGGGGGGGGCACACGCAGTATTTT.

CDR3 nucleotide sequence: TGTGCCAGCAGTTATCGGGGGGGTGGCTACACCTTC. Translating it yields CASSYRGGGYTF. The J gene is TRBJ1-2, the V gene TRBV6-5, with D maybe TRBD1 (5 bases). The V end was cut by 3 bases, the J end by 7 bases, with 9 bases between. The germline gives CDR1 MNHEY, CDR2 SVGAGI. There are 12 residues in the CDR3.

This chain connects TRBV5-1 to TRBJ2-1; no clear D gene. The CDR3 has 14 amino acids. Between the trimmed V and J ends, which lost 0 bases and 9 bases, there was a span of 13 bases. CDR1 SGHRS and CDR2 YFSETQ come from the germline V gene. CDR3 in amino acids: CASSLGPSVGEQFF. Here the CDR3 DNA reads TGCGCCAGCAGCTTGGGCCCCAGCGTCGGTGAGCAGTTCTTC.

This clone was picked up a small number of times. The chain employs TRBV6-1 and TRBJ1-6; possible D gene TRBD1, 5 bases. V shed 1 base and J shed 9 bases, with 7 bases lying between them. Germline V gene sequence: CDR1 MNHNS, CDR2 SASEGT. The CDR3 is made up of 13 amino acids. This chain's CDR3 is CASSEDRRSPLHF. CDR3 sequence (DNA): TGTGCCAGCAGTGAAGACAGGCGTTCACCCCTCCACTTT.

The rearrangement joins TRBV4-1 to TRBJ2-3; D might be TRBD2 (6 bases). The ends were cut back, 1 base at V and 0 bases at J, with 14 bases in the middle. The CDR3 has 17 amino acids. CDR1 is MGHRA, CDR2 YSYEKL, per germline. The CDR3 DNA reads as TGCGCCAGCAGCCAAGGGTTTAGCGGTTCTAGCACAGATACGCAGTATTTT. It codes for CASSQGFSGSSTDTQYF.